The 22 T cell receptor beta chains below were found in one sample sequenced in a study of blood T cell repertoires in COVID-19. The method was immunoSEQ multiplex PCR; TCRdb's version includes in-frame clones alone and lacks a portion of them. The sample yields 250,000 to 300,000 clones, roughly 80% seen once. The sample was PBMCs or T cells enriched from blood (not recorded which). The receptors originated from a man between 35 and 55 years old who had been exposed to COVID-19.

This clone was picked up a small number of times. The J gene is TRBJ1-3, the V gene TRBV3-1 (or the pseudogene TRBV3-2); D gene ambiguous. V was clipped by 1 base and J by 0 bases, with 7 bases between them. CDR3 length: 15 residues. The germline gives CDR1 LGHDT, CDR2 YNNKEL (reference sequence). DNA for the CDR3: TGTGCCAGCAGCCAAGCTAGTAGCTCTGGAAACACCATATATTTT. Translated: CASSQASSSGNTIYF.

The chain links TRBV6-4 to TRBJ1-2; 10 positions match TRBD1. CDR3 length: 14 amino acids. V shed 9 bases and J 4 bases; nucleotides not matched to a gene: 8. Germline lookup yields CDR1 MRHNA and CDR2 SNTAGT. Here the CDR3 DNA reads TGTGCCAGTTCGACCGGGACAGGGGCCTATGGCTACACCTTC. This sequence encodes CASSTGTGAYGYTF.

The V and J genes are TRBV7-9 and TRBJ2-5; a weak D match, TRBD2 (5 bases). The V gene lost 3 bases and the J gene lost 4 bases, with 9 bases spanning the gap. This CDR3 is 13 amino acids long. Germline V gives CDR1 SEHNR, CDR2 FQNEAQ (reference sequence). CDR3 DNA sequence: TGTGCCAGCAGCTTGGACGGGGTAGAGACCCAGTACTTC. Translating gives CASSLDGVETQYF.

The chain is built from TRBV9 and TRBJ1-2; D may be TRBD1 (5 bases). Deletions cut 4 bases from V and 5 bases from J, with 15 bases between. Germline CDR1 SGDLS, CDR2 YYNGEE. The CDR3 is 14 amino acids. The CDR3 loop is CASSPLGGRYGYTF. The CDR3 DNA follows: TGTGCCAGCAGCCCCCTCGGGGGTAGGTATGGCTACACCTTC.

This sequence joins TRBV29-1 and TRBJ1-1, with D tentatively TRBD1 (5 bases). Germline CDR1 and CDR2: SQVTM and ANQGSEA. The germline V and J ends were trimmed by 7 bases and 1 base, with 10 bases remaining between them. This CDR3 contains 12 residues. The CDR3 coding sequence is TGCAGCGCCACTACAGGGAACACTGAAGCTTTCTTT. This sequence encodes CSATTGNTEAFF.

The chain uses TRBV4-1 and TRBJ2-3; tentative D call: TRBD2 (6 bases). Trimming removed 0 bases from V and 6 bases from J, with 19 bases in between. The CDR3 has 17 amino acids. Germline lookup yields CDR1 MGHRA and CDR2 YSYEKL. CDR3 nucleotide sequence: TGCGCCAGCAGCCAAGAGAGGGCGGGACTCATGTGGGATACGCAGTATTTT. Translation gives CASSQERAGLMWDTQYF.

The rearrangement uses TRBV9 and TRBJ2-5; 7 bases fit TRBD2. Germline V CDR1 and CDR2: SGDLS, YYNGEE. The J segment lost 4 bases and the V segment lost 3 bases, leaving 6 bases of the junction unmatched. This CDR3 comprises 14 residues. The CDR3 region has the DNA TGTGCCAGCAGCGGACCAGCGGGAAGAGAGACCCAGTACTTC. Protein product: CASSGPAGRETQYF.

This rearrangement joins TRBV9 to TRBJ2-7; 9 bases agree with TRBD2. Germline V lookup: CDR1 SGDLS, CDR2 YYNGEE. V lost 0 bases to trimming and J lost 4 bases; unmatched junction nucleotides: 5. The CDR3 has 15 amino acids. CDR3 sequence: CASSVESGRWYEQYF. The DNA of the CDR3 is TGTGCCAGCAGCGTAGAAAGCGGGAGGTGGTACGAGCAGTACTTC.

This clone appeared a single time. V and J are TRBV27 and TRBJ2-3; 9 nucleotides match TRBD2. J lost 0 bases, V lost 4 bases, and 11 bases had no gene match. The CDR3 contains 18 residues. CDR1 is MNHEY, CDR2 SMNVEV, per germline (reference sequence). Written as DNA, the CDR3 is TGTGCCAGCAGTTGGGTTGGTAGCGGGAGCACGAGCACAGATACGCAGTATTTT. This codes for CASSWVGSGSTSTDTQYF.

This clone was recorded only once. The gene calls are TRBV2 and TRBJ1-5; D might be TRBD1 (6 bases). The CDR3 runs to 14 residues. The germline V gene encodes CDR1 SNHLY and CDR2 FYNNEI. V lost 7 bases and J lost 6, with 16 bases in between. CDR3 DNA: TGTGCCAGCAAAACAGGCCAGGGGCCTCAGCCCCAGCATTTT. Translated: CASKTGQGPQPQHF.

This clone was observed a few times. The V gene is TRBV10-1, the J gene TRBJ1-3; possible D gene TRBD1, 5 bases. V lost 8 bases to trimming and J lost 4 bases, with 12 bases between them. This CDR3 has 13 amino acids. Germline V gene sequence: CDR1 WNHNN, CDR2 SYGVQD (reference sequence). CDR3 nucleotide sequence: TGCGCCAGCCAGGGCGGAGACGGAAACACCATATATTTT. Encoded protein: CASQGGDGNTIYF.

This chain uses TRBV3-1 (or the pseudogene TRBV3-2) with TRBJ2-7; 7 bases agree with TRBD2. Germline lookup yields CDR1 LGHDT and CDR2 YNNKEL (reference sequence). The CDR3 spans 14 residues. V was clipped by 2 bases and J by 2 bases; unmatched bases: 3. CDR3 bases: TGTGCCAGCAGCCAACCGGGAGGCACCTACGAGCAGTACTTC. Amino acids: CASSQPGGTYEQYF.

This rearrangement joins TRBV19 to TRBJ1-1; D perhaps matches TRBD1 (6 bases). V was shortened by 5 bases and J by 2 bases, with 12 bases between the two germline ends. The CDR3 is 14 residues long. CDR1 is LNHDA, CDR2 SQIVND, per germline (reference sequence). The CDR3 sequence: CASSLQGFNTEAFF. Written as DNA, the CDR3 is TGTGCCAGTAGTCTGCAGGGGTTTAACACTGAAGCTTTCTTT.

V usage is TRBV28 and J usage is TRBJ1-3, with TRBD1 as a possible D gene (5 bases). Germline V gene lookup returns CDR1 MDHEN and CDR2 SYDVKM. Trimming pared 4 bases from V and 4 bases from J, leaving 14 bases between. The CDR3 has 15 residues. CDR3 sequence: CASSYEGVSGNTIYF. As DNA, the CDR3 is TGTGCCAGCAGTTATGAAGGGGTGTCCGGAAACACCATATATTTT.

The chain couples TRBV6-4 to TRBJ2-3, with 7 bases lining up with TRBD2. The CDR3 length is 19 residues. Per the germline V gene, CDR1 is MRHNA and CDR2 is SNTAGT. V was pared by 2 bases and J by 2 bases, with 16 bases of the junction left unmatched. CDR3 coding DNA: TGTGCCAGCAGTGACGCTGACCAGGGACTATTCGTCGACACAGATACGCAGTATTTT. Protein product: CASSDADQGLFVDTDTQYF.

This chain joins TRBV9 and TRBJ2-5, with TRBD1 identical over 10 bases. Germline V gives CDR1 SGDLS, CDR2 YYNGEE. The CDR3 extends over 18 amino acids. The V segment lost 3 bases and the J segment 2 bases; nucleotides outside the gene matches: 13. DNA of the CDR3: TGTGCCAGCAGCGCCCGAGGACCGGGACAGGGGTATCAAGAGACCCAGTACTTC. This sequence encodes CASSARGPGQGYQETQYF.

This chain uses TRBV29-1 with TRBJ1-1, with D hard to call. Trimming pared 7 bases from V and 1 base from J, leaving 4 bases between. The CDR3 has 10 residues. Per the germline V gene, CDR1 is SQVTM and CDR2 is ANQGSEA. CDR3 in DNA: TGCAGCGCTAAGAACACTGAAGCTTTCTTT. This sequence encodes CSAKNTEAFF.

The rearrangement joins TRBV7-3 to TRBJ2-5; D is ambiguous. Trimming removed 4 bases at V and 0 bases at J, with 6 bases between. The CDR3 is 13 residues long. Germline-derived CDR1 and CDR2 are SGHTA and FQGTGA. The CDR3 region is CASSSEDQETQYF. The DNA of the CDR3 is TGTGCCAGCAGCTCAGAGGACCAAGAGACCCAGTACTTC. Full variable domain (outside the CDR3, taken from reference TRBV7-3 and TRBJ2-5): GAGVSQTPSNKVTEKGKYVELRCDPISGHTALYWYRQSLGQGPEFLIYFQGTGAADDSGLPNDRFFAVRPEGSVSTLKIQRTERGDSAVYLCASSSEDQETQYFGPGTRLLVL.

This clone was found a few times. CDR3 nucleotide sequence: TGTGCCAGCTCACCACTGGGACAGAACTCCTACGAGCAGTACTTC. This encodes CASSPLGQNSYEQYF. The J gene is TRBJ2-7, the V gene TRBV18, with 7 bases matching TRBD1. CDR3 length: 15 residues. Unmatched junction bases numbered 3, after V lost 1 base and J lost 0 bases. Germline V gene sequence: CDR1 KGHSH, CDR2 LQKENI.

This clone was picked up one time. This chain links TRBV12-5 with TRBJ2-1; 7 bases are a match to TRBD2. Per the germline V gene, CDR1 is LGHNT and CDR2 is FRNRAP. After removal of 5 bases from V and 5 bases from J, the junction contained 9 bases not matched to a gene. CDR3 length: 15 amino acids. The CDR3 DNA is TGTGCTAGTGGTCCGGCTAGCGGCGCTAACAATGAGCAGTTCTTC. It translates to CASGPASGANNEQFF.

The CDR3 DNA reads as TGTGCCAGCAGTACGACAGGGGGGATGAACACTGAAGCTTTCTTT. Residues: CASSTTGGMNTEAFF. The gene calls are TRBV2 and TRBJ1-1; TRBD1 matches 9 bases. CDR3 length: 15 amino acids. V trimming: 5 bases; J trimming: 0 bases; junction bases outside the gene matches: 4. Germline values: CDR1 SNHLY, CDR2 FYNNEI.

This clone was seen only once. DNA of the CDR3: TGTGCCAGCAGTTTAAACGCCAGGGGCCCGAACACCGGGGAGCTGTTTTTT. It codes for CASSLNARGPNTGELFF. The chain links TRBV27 to TRBJ2-2, with a possible D match to TRBD1 (6 bases). Trimming shortened V by 2 bases and J by 0 bases, and 13 bases separated the two germline ends. This CDR3 is built from 17 residues. In germline, CDR1 is MNHEY, CDR2 SMNVEV (reference sequence).